This T cell receptor (beta chain) derives from a study of Graves' ophthalmopathy and Graves' hyperthyroidism. The study, taken as a whole, reports: Blood samples also showed most expanded thyroid clonotypes exceeding 0.001 frequency. Sensitivity of 85% to 90% and specificity of nearly 82% were achieved when a 13-signature model separated ophthalmopathy from stable hyperthyroidism.

Uncontrolled infections, pregnancy, lactation or other autoimmune diseases led to patient exclusion. Establishment of the diagnosis relied upon clinical symptoms, serum thyroxine, TRAb, thyroid ultrasound and orbital computed tomography. Comments on this clonotype: As yet, its antigen is unknown.

The CDR3 is 13 amino acids. The germline gives CDR1 SGHTA, CDR2 FQGNSA. V shed 1 base and J shed 3 bases, with 7 bases lying between them. For repertoire sequencing, the TCR beta CDR3 regions were amplified from RNA transcripts. HTBI-primed RT-PCR formed the first round, and a multiplex PCR formed the second. TCRdb passed the multiplex PCR reads through MiXCR, listing each CDR3 protein once. The sample lists 600,000 to 950,000 distinct CDR3 sequences; roughly 40% were seen once. This TCR came from an adult man with Graves' ophthalmopathy. This chain connects TRBV7-2 to TRBJ2-7; no clear D. Sequences were obtained from peripheral blood. As DNA, the CDR3 is TGTGCCAGCAGCTTAGACACCTGCTACGAGCAGTACTTC. It yields the protein CASSLDTCYEQYF.